This section outlines one TCR beta chain sequence together with its context. This clone's antigen is unknown. The sample holds no much larger clone one base away, and base qualities are not on file. The immunoSEQ Assay, a bias-controlled multiplex PCR, was used to amplify TCRbeta CDR3 regions from genomic DNA. Per the authors' processing: The number of nucleated cells in each sample was estimated by amplification of reference gene primers within the assay. To quantify the absolute abundance of each unique TCRbeta CDR3 rearrangement, sequence reads were collapsed and filtered. Productive Simpson clonality was computed per sample as the square root of Simpson's diversity index over productive rearrangements. As stored in TCRdb, this immuneACCESS dataset retains in-frame rearrangements with V and J assigned. A fraction of the clones does not appear; measured against another copy, unresolved V genes explain less than half of the discrepancy, and the remainder lacks a known reason. D and trimming come from the DNA, and the V and J calls and clone size come from that table. This sample lists hundreds of thousands of clones; around 86% were detected once. Clones ranked in the top ten supply approximately 6% of the sample.

In Seattle, one collaborating source enrolled patients while the infection was active and tracked those patients longitudinally over the course of disease. Collaborating institutions collected whole blood in K2EDTA tubes following their own protocols. Collaborator samples were shipped for TCRbeta analysis as frozen whole blood, isolated PBMCs, or DNA extracted from either sample type. This entry comes from a study of blood T cell repertoires in COVID-19 (dated by TCRdb to 2018 to 2020). For the study in its entirety: Samples from collaborators originated in the United States, Italy and Spain and spanned both the acute and convalescent phases of COVID-19. The material from the prospective study consisted of cDNA or gDNA derived from T cells, B-cell-depleted T cells, or PBMCs. Subjects who had been exposed to COVID-19, were actively infected with it, or had recovered from it provided the deeply sampled blood TCRbeta repertoires that made up the dataset. The repertoires were made available in a free public database intended to serve as a resource for research on the immune response to SARS-CoV-2. Samples came from the ongoing ImmuneRACE study (first 160 participants) plus 1,254 subjects from 6 global collaborators. A de-identified subject ID, COVID-19 status, age in years and sex were almost always included in the sample metadata. Where available, HLA class I and class II types were taken from metadata supplied by the sample provider and were not determined by assay-based typing.

Beyond this particular receptor, the publication reports: Clinical and demographic metadata were provided uncurated, with the amount varying by source and participant.

Here V drops 6 bases and J drops 8 bases, and the junction holds 10 bases not matched to any gene. CDR1 and CDR2 (MNHEY, SMNVEV) derive from the germline V gene (reference sequence). Counted from cysteine to phenylalanine, this CDR3 has 15 amino acids. The only DNA kept is the CDR3, 45 bases in frame from the first base. The clonotype originates from a woman aged 80 or older with COVID-19, enrolled during active disease. Sequenced material: peripheral blood. The chain employs TRBV27 and TRBJ1-4, and 9 junctional nucleotides match TRBD1. The CDR3: CASRPDWDREEKLFF. The DNA is as follows: TGTGCCAGCAGGCCTGATTGGGACAGGGAAGAAAAACTGTTTTTT.